This T cell receptor (beta chain) derives from a study of cytomegalovirus exposure and HLA in healthy donors (dated by TCRdb to the late 2010s). In terms of the full investigation: In an earlier analysis of some 550 of the donors, around 290 Gb of sequence data and about 110 million unique TCR beta sequences from about 190 million T cells were reported. An early release covering roughly 580 HLA-typed donors comprised about 310 gigabases of sequencing data and about 90 million unique TCR sequences. Of the 350 to 450 genotyped donors, approximately 83% fell in the genetic ancestry cluster associated with self-reported Caucasian donors. The aim of the study was to test whether cataloging public T cell receptors could identify signatures of past pathogen exposure. Using immunosequencing, the study profiled T cell repertoires from 500 to 800 subjects and related those repertoires to cytomegalovirus serostatus. Besides the first cohort of approximately 670 subjects, a separate validation cohort made up of 120 different subjects was used. To predict cytomegalovirus infection status, the study brought together high-throughput TCR immunosequencing, statistical association of individual TCRs with disease status, and machine learning. A later analysis re-examined previously published TCR beta repertoires from 610 or so donors and added high-resolution HLA genotyping to investigate patterns of TCR occurrence. Rather than drawing on any new phenotypic data, the later analysis identified candidate immune exposures from TCR beta sequences and the way those sequences occurred across donors. In an earlier analysis of 587 of the donors, high-throughput TCR beta sequencing was used to judge whether each TCR beta V gene segment behaved as functional or pseudogenic. Donor age, sex, ethnicity and CMV serostatus were compiled alongside the repertoire data. Genome-wide SNP genotypes for about three fifths of the roughly 700 donors were used in a later genetic analysis, which treated that subset as a discovery cohort. All discovery cohort repertoires had been generated on a single sequencing platform. Class I and class II HLA loci were covered by the typing at four-digit resolution. Typing coverage varied by locus: roughly 629-640 donors for A, B, C, DRB1 and DQB1; 522 for DQA1; 600 to 610 for DPA1; under 490 for DPB1. Roughly 5 DR-DQ haplotypes were handled as single units for association and clustering, since linkage in the cohort was strong. Among some 410 genotyped donors of the cohort, an average of around 250,000 unique TCR beta nucleotide sequences was sequenced per donor, of which about 19% were non-productive. Paper-wide results and their limitations: An association between a missense DCLRE1C variant and V-gene and J-gene trimming of TCR beta chains was found in a later genetic analysis and replicated in an independent cohort. A further reported finding was that TCR beta sequences accurately predicted the HLA-A and HLA-B alleles for most subjects in the first cohort. HLA typing was unavailable for some donors at each locus, so association tests used only the typed subset. Only TCR beta chains were sequenced in this cohort, and the absence of alpha or paired-chain data limited detectable features. A later analysis found that HLA-associated TCR beta chains were more clonally expanded and had lower generation probabilities than equally common non-associated chains. When HLA alleles, especially DR and DQ, strongly co-occurred, TCR associations were difficult to assign to individual alleles. The authors suggested that the approach could potentially be generalized to other disease states and immunological phenotypes. In a later analysis, 15,000 to 20,000 TCR beta sequences were associated with specific HLA alleles at a false discovery rate of 0.05. In the study, 150 to 200 TCR beta chains were listed as associated with cytomegalovirus. In an earlier analysis of about 550 of the donors, most TCR beta V segments were observed in productive rearrangements about 90% or about 30% of the time, broadly matching IMGT annotations. The classifier was reported to diagnose cytomegalovirus status with high specificity and sensitivity in both the original cohort and the validation cohort. A cluster of highly shared sequence variants was judged likely to be a technical artifact of the sequencing pipeline. Because the 87-base-pair reads could not distinguish some IMGT-functional V segments, including TRBV6-2 and TRBV6-3, those segments were excluded. Because counts were too low, around 17 rarely observed V segments, including chromosome 9 orphons, were left out of the earlier analysis of some 640 of the donors. The presence/absence analyses assumed that sequencing depth was roughly uniform across donors, and that assumption may not be true. Compared with the 666-donor mean, donors in an Asian-associated ancestry cluster had fewer N-insertions in productive TCRs, according to a later genetic analysis. According to a later analysis, parvovirus B19, influenza, CMV and Epstein-Barr virus appeared linked to several top co-occurrence clusters. Correlated functional status among segregating V segments might reflect linkage disequilibrium, but an unknown experimental factor could not be ruled out. Most CMV-associated TCR beta chains appeared to be HLA-restricted in a later analysis, and the HLA associations seemed to be driven largely by CMV exposure. In a later analysis, TCR association rates were found to vary across HLA loci, with the most associated TCRs seen for DRB1 alleles and the fewest for HLA-C alleles. Immune exposure information for the cohort was limited to CMV serostatus. While some public TCRs were present in many individuals, most TCR sequences turned up only very rarely across donors. A few of the identified cytomegalovirus-associated TCR beta chains were confirmed in vitro to be specific for cytomegalovirus antigens.

The germline V end is reduced by 6 bases and the J end by 13 bases; junction bases left unmatched: 7. The CDR3 has 13 amino acids, counting the end cysteine and phenylalanine. CDR3 DNA is the only sequence kept; it has 39 bases, read in frame from the first base. CDR1 MNHEY and CDR2 SVGAGI are derived from the germline V gene. This clone was seen a few times. What antigen it recognizes has not been identified. It has no much larger one-base neighbor in the sample; base qualities were not kept. The method was the immunoSEQ multiplex PCR assay. The multiplex PCR relied on a mix of 60 forward primers for TCR Vbeta segments and 13 reverse primers for TCR Jbeta segments. The CDR3 region of rearranged TCR beta genes was amplified from genomic DNA with a multiplex PCR assay. Amplified TCR beta libraries were sequenced as 87-base-pair reads on the Illumina HiSeq System. Turning to the authors' computational methods: In a later analysis, 70 million to 95 million unique TCR beta chains were counted across the 500 to 850 repertoires, and roughly 11 million of these chains were shared by at least two donors. To remove PCR and sequencing errors, raw reads were error-corrected and collapsed into unique sequences using a nearest-neighbor algorithm that merged closely related sequences. CDR3 sequences were aligned to IMGT reference sequences to assign V, D and J gene segments. Each retained sequence needed at least a six-nucleotide match to both a V gene segment and a J gene segment. A rearrangement was called productive if the CDR3 had no stop codons and remained in frame with V and J, and every other rearrangement was called non-productive. CDR3 was defined by IMGT convention, running from the second conserved V-encoded cysteine to the conserved J-encoded phenylalanine. The earlier analysis of 587 of the donors excluded any sequence lacking an unambiguous match to a single V gene segment. In an earlier analysis of 500 to 750 of the donors, V segments were called functional above 56.7% productive rearrangements and were called segregating when the between-donor standard deviation exceeded 5%. To diagnose cytomegalovirus status from the catalog of TCR beta chain sequences, a statistical classification framework was built. In a later analysis, TCR nucleotide sequences were compared against IMGT/GENE-DB human TR gene sequences so that V and J genes could be assigned. Using the TCRdist pipeline, a later analysis assigned CDR3 sequences along with most-parsimonious VDJ recombination scenarios. In a later analysis, each TCR beta chain was defined by its CDR3 amino acid sequence together with its V-gene family, and reads lacking a unique V-gene family were excluded. In a later analysis, 450 to 600 highly shared, low-generation-probability nucleotide sequences were removed to address suspected cross-contamination and a sequencing artifact. For each public chain, a later analysis derived a clonal expansion index from normalized ranks of inferred template counts within each repertoire. In a later analysis, generation probabilities were computed with a VDJ recombination model fitted to out-of-frame rearrangements, and the resulting probabilities were checked against IGoR. In a later analysis, TCR-TCR, TCR-HLA and TCR-CMV co-occurrence was scored with hypergeometric tests, and a repertoire-size bias correction was applied to TCR pairs. False discovery rates were estimated in a later analysis by permuting HLA or CMV assignments 20 times. In a later analysis, co-occurring TCRs were grouped using DBSCAN, and TCRdist sequence similarity was added for clustering within HLA-allele-positive subsets. Repertoires with fewer than 30,000 or more than 120,000 public chains, plus five repertoires with anomalous nucleotide sharing, were excluded from co-occurrence clustering. Held by TCRdb, this immuneACCESS table contains in-frame sequences only and omits some clones. Under half of the omission traces to an unresolved V gene where checked; the cause of the rest is unknown. From that table come the V and J calls and clone size; the DNA was used to work out D and trimming. Across this sample there are tens of thousands of clones, with over 60% seen only once. The top ten clonotypes cover more than 3.5% of the sample.

The cohort consisted of some 730 healthy bone marrow donors. At the time of sampling, all cohort members were nominally healthy, though unrecorded immune exposures were likely present. The donor was CMV seronegative and belonged to the group of around 350 seronegative cohort members. Each donor provided a peripheral blood sample, and peripheral blood mononuclear cells were used for TCR beta sequencing. Genomic DNA extraction from the blood cell samples was performed with the Qiagen DNeasy Blood Extraction Kit. Source material: PBMCs. The clonotype originates from a man in his sixties in good health and CMV-seronegative. The V and J genes are TRBV6-5 and TRBJ1-6; 9 nucleotides in the junction match TRBD1. The CDR3 region has the sequence CASRGTGGTPLHF. Here is the DNA: TGTGCCAGCAGGGGAACAGGGGGCACCCCCCTCCACTTT.